Listed here are 14 T cell receptor beta chains from one sample, sequenced in a study of T cell repertoires in cytomegalovirus infection. For these TCRs, the target antigens are not known. MiXCR, run by TCRdb on the reads, gives a single entry per CDR3 protein. The sample has 380,000 or so distinct CDR3 sequences, just under 35% seen once. The sequencing here drew on cultured PBMCs, taken from culture after CMV antigen stimulation. Receptors were obtained from a human donor in good health (CMV status not recorded). Some clones in this sample may be carry-over from other donors' samples.

This clonotype was counted only a few times. The rearrangement links TRBV19 to TRBJ1-2; D is possibly TRBD1 (6 bases). Germline CDR1 reads LNHDA; CDR2 reads SQIVND (reference sequence). The CDR3 has 13 residues. V was trimmed by 10 bases and J by 6 bases, leaving 18 bases between them. The CDR3: CATRNQGWDGYTF. CDR3 DNA sequence: TGTGCCACACGAAATCAGGGGTGGGATGGCTACACCTTC.

The CDR3 protein is CASSQEGVFGGELFF. As DNA, the CDR3 is TGCGCCAGCAGCCAAGAAGGGGTGTTTGGCGGGGAGCTGTTTTTT. V is TRBV4-3 and J is TRBJ2-2; D possibly corresponds to TRBD1 (5 bases). Deletions cut 0 bases from V and 7 bases from J, with 12 bases between. Germline V gives CDR1 LGHNA, CDR2 YSLEER. The CDR3 is 15 residues long.

J is TRBJ2-1 and V is TRBV4-2, with 13 positions matching TRBD2. V lost 1 base, J lost 4 bases, and 7 bases stayed unmatched. CDR3 size: 18 residues. Germline V CDR1 and CDR2: LGHNA, YNFKEQ. The CDR3 nucleotides are TGTGCCAGCAGCCAAGGGACTAGCGGGAGTGTGGTGTACAATGAGCAGTTCTTC. Amino acids: CASSQGTSGSVVYNEQFF.

There are a few counts of this clonotype. The V and J genes are TRBV11-1 and TRBJ2-3; TRBD2 matches at 10 bases. The CDR3 is made up of 16 amino acids. The V and J ends lost 5 bases and 2 bases, in that order; junction bases with no gene match: 7. The germline gives CDR1 SGHAT, CDR2 FQDESV (reference sequence). The CDR3: CASSIGLAEITDTQYF. The DNA of the CDR3 is TGTGCCAGCAGCATCGGACTAGCGGAGATCACAGATACGCAGTATTTT.

This clonotype turned up a few times. This chain links TRBV27 with TRBJ2-5; D gene uncertain. CDR3 size: 13 residues. Germline V gene data show CDR1 as MNHEY and CDR2 as SMNVEV (reference sequence). V shed 5 bases and J shed 6 bases, with 13 bases lying between them. CDR3 in DNA: TGTGCCAGCAGTCCGGACCGAAGGCAGACCCAGTACTTC. Translating it yields CASSPDRRQTQYF.

This rearrangement joins TRBV6-5 to TRBJ2-7, with 7 bases fitting TRBD1. The CDR3 sequence is 14 residues long. Trimming at V came to 8 bases and at J to 3 bases, leaving 10 bases not matched to a gene. Germline CDR1 MNHEY, CDR2 SVGAGI. CDR3: CASAATGLIYEQYF. The CDR3, as DNA: TGTGCCAGCGCGGCGACAGGGCTAATCTACGAGCAGTACTTC.

This clonotype occurred many times. V gene TRBV7-6 combines with J gene TRBJ1-2; TRBD1 might be the D (5 bases). Trimming cost V 1 base and J 2 bases, with 14 bases left between them. Germline CDR1 is SGHVS and CDR2 is FNYEAQ. The CDR3 totals 16 residues. CDR3 in DNA: TGTGCCAGCAGCTTAGGCGTCCTCGACAGAAACTATGGCTACACCTTC. Amino acids: CASSLGVLDRNYGYTF.

The chain employs TRBV6-2 or TRBV6-3 and TRBJ2-3; 14 bases are shared with TRBD2. Trimming took 7 bases from V and 4 from J; bases not matched to a gene: 4. The CDR3 has 15 amino acids. In germline, CDR1 is MNHEY, CDR2 SVGEGT. The CDR3 DNA reads as TGTGCCAGCACCAGACTAGCGGGAGGGCCAGATACGCAGTATTTT. Translation gives CASTRLAGGPDTQYF.

The chain uses TRBV5-4 and TRBJ2-1, with D possibly being TRBD2 (5 bases). CDR3 length: 14 residues. Germline V gene data show CDR1 as SGHNT and CDR2 as YYREEE (reference sequence). Trimming stripped 0 bases from V and 3 bases from J, with 7 bases between. The CDR3 bases are TGTGCCAGCAGCTTGGGACTAATCTACAATGAGCAGTTCTTC. The encoded protein is CASSLGLIYNEQFF.

The CDR3 nucleotides are TGTGCCAGCAGCACCGGGACTAGCGGGTACAATGAGCAGTTCTTC. Amino acid sequence: CASSTGTSGYNEQFF. This sequence joins TRBV7-2 and TRBJ2-1; 12 bases are a match to TRBD2. The CDR3 spans 15 residues. J lost 4 bases, V lost 5 bases, and 3 bases had no gene match. The germline gives CDR1 SGHTA, CDR2 FQGNSA.

CDR3 protein: CSAVTGTGTEKLFF. CDR3 DNA sequence: TGCAGTGCGGTTACCGGGACAGGGACTGAAAAACTGTTTTTT. V usage is TRBV20-1 and J usage is TRBJ1-4; 9 nucleotides match TRBD1. Germline CDR1 DFQATT, CDR2 SNEGSKA (reference sequence). V lost 6 bases and J lost 7; bases outside the gene matches: 9. The CDR3 is 14 amino acids.

The chain combines TRBV4-3 with TRBJ2-1; 12 positions agree with TRBD2. With V trimmed by 3 bases and J by 8 bases, 5 bases remained unmatched. The CDR3 totals 15 residues. Germline V lookup: CDR1 LGHNA, CDR2 YSLEER. CDR3 sequence reads: CASSQTSGGIDEQFF. In DNA, the CDR3 is TGCGCCAGCAGCCAGACTAGCGGGGGCATCGATGAGCAGTTCTTC.

Only a few counts were recorded for this clonotype. The chain links TRBV27 to TRBJ1-5; perhaps TRBD1 as D (6 bases). The V end lost 5 bases, the J end lost 3 bases, and 11 bases lay between the germline ends. This CDR3 has 14 residues. CDR1 is MNHEY, CDR2 SMNVEV, per germline (reference sequence). The DNA for the CDR3 is TGTGCCAGCAGTCCGACAGGCGACAATCAGCCCCAGCATTTT. Encoded protein: CASSPTGDNQPQHF.

The chain joins TRBV7-6 to TRBJ2-2, with unresolved D. This CDR3 comprises 13 residues. V was cut by 5 bases and J by 8 bases, with 12 bases left in between. The germline V gene encodes CDR1 SGHVS and CDR2 FNYEAQ. CDR3 DNA sequence: TGTGCCAGCAGCCCAGCGCGTGCGGGGGAGCTGTTTTTT. Translated, it gives CASSPARAGELFF. Based on the CDR3 plus reference TRBV7-6 and TRBJ2-2, the full variable domain is GAGVSQSPRYKVTKRGQDVALRCDPISGHVSLYWYRQALGQGPEFLTYFNYEAQQDKSGLPNDRFSAERPEGSISTLTIQRTEQRDSAMYRCASSPARAGELFFGEGSRLTVL.